This entry describes one TCR beta chain. This clonotype was seen only a few times. Its antigen is not yet known. No base-level quality is on record; no much larger clone is a single base apart. From the germline V gene, CDR1 is SGHRS and CDR2 is YFSETQ. There are 15 amino acids in the CDR3, from cysteine to phenylalanine inclusive. The sequence is cut down to CDR3 DNA, 45 bases in frame from base 1. The germline V end is reduced by 5 bases and the J end by 8 bases; junction bases left unmatched: 8. What this sample's treatment or condition label stands for: allogeneic hematopoietic cell transplantation with graft depleted of TCRalphabeta T cells and CD19 B cells. The transplant recipients were children given TCRalphabeta/CD19-depleted allogeneic hematopoietic cell grafts. This sample is part of a study of T-cell reconstitution after alpha-beta-depleted transplantation in children (dated by TCRdb to between 2015 and 2016). Concerning the study at large: Using TCR repertoire profiling, the study quantitatively followed how T-cell immune reconstitution unfolded in children after TCRalphabeta/CD19-depleted allogeneic hematopoietic cell transplantation. On the study overall, not on this receptor specifically: About two months after transplant, the apparently early recovery of alphabetaT-cell counts reportedly depended on just several hundred clones that had expanded rapidly and came from non-depleted graft cells. Over subsequent months, a decline in hyperexpanded clone frequencies was noted, and after one year, T-cell counts and TCRbeta diversity were mostly ascribed to newly produced T cells. The high TCRbeta diversity at day 60 in some patients was ascribed to recipient T cells and intrathymic progenitors that had survived conditioning.

Preparation of the library involved PCR. TCRdb names Illumina HiSeq 2500 as the instrument used. To normalize quantification of the TCRbeta repertoire, the TCR libraries were built with molecular barcoding that relied on unique molecular identifiers. TCRdb itself trimmed the public reads at Q25 with fastp, ran MiXCR and retained productive beta chains. Here each entry gathers all rows of one CDR3 protein and keeps the most common genes and DNA. Within this sample are around 490,000 distinct CDR3 sequences, with over 9.5% of them counted one time only. Together, the top ten hold about 14% of the sample.

Sequenced here: PBMCs, mostly from graft donor cells, sampled 180 days after TCRalphabeta/CD19-depleted stem cell transplant. This receptor was obtained from a female patient aged 2 to 10 who had a stem cell transplant for aplastic anemia, so the T cells may come from the graft donor. The chain uses TRBV5-1 and TRBJ2-1, and TRBD2 aligns with 12 junction nucleotides. The sequenced DNA is TGCGCCAGCAGACTAGCGGGAGGCCCTACAGATGAGCAGTTCTTC. Translation gives CASRLAGGPTDEQFF.